Detailed here is one T cell receptor (beta chain). The germline V gene encodes CDR1 SGHVS and CDR2 FNYEAQ. Trimming cost V 1 base and J 6 bases, with 13 bases left between them. The CDR3 extends over 15 amino acids. The source of the sample is a study of blood T cell repertoires in COVID-19. Original processing notes: Amplifying reference gene primers gave estimates of nucleated cell counts. TCRdb keeps only in-frame clones here, not all; method: immunoSEQ multiplex PCR. D and trimming were read from the DNA, whereas the V and J calls and clone size are those reported in that table. The data show about 65,000 clones, approximately 93% seen once.

The gene calls are TRBV7-6 and TRBJ1-3; D gene ambiguous. This clonotype was obtained from a man between 65 and 80 years old with active COVID-19. Sequencing was carried out using peripheral blood. CDR3 DNA: TGTGCCAGCAGCTTAGGGGTCCTGCGGGCAAACACCATATATTTT. As protein: CASSLGVLRANTIYF.